The clone carrying this TCR beta chain was detected only a few times. Its antigen is still unknown. The test was conducted at deep level. Ten immunoSEQ deep assay plates were used by the authors to sequence unsorted PBMC DNA. Generated by immunoSEQ multiplex PCR, the TCRdb table keeps only in-frame clones and is missing some. The profile shows fewer than 650,000 clones, roughly 79% of them singletons. The CDR3 extends over 15 amino acids. The record originates from a study of shared clonotypes between healthy human individuals. Study results and limitations: Measured sharing among donors was expected to vary with sequencing depth. Sample collection involved blood only; tissue repertoires are likely different.

The sequence was obtained from a woman aged 40 to 55 in good health. Some clones in this sample may be carry-over from other donors' samples. Input material: PBMCs. The J gene is TRBJ2-1, the V gene TRBV21-1; the table's D gene call, TRBD1, was not cross checked with the DNA. TRBV21-1 is shown as a pseudogene. As DNA, the CDR3 is TGTGCCAGCAGGAGGACAGGGGGCGGCTACAATGAGCAGTTCTTC. It translates to CASRRTGGGYNEQFF.